The 28 T cell receptor beta chains below all came from one sample that was sequenced in a study of T cell changes during pregnancy in multiple sclerosis. Repertoires were generated with immunoSEQ multiplex PCR, while TCRdb's copy carries only in-frame clones and drops some. The sample shows 20,000 to 25,000 clones, less than 90% of them seen only once. The source was CD4+ T cells from peripheral blood mononuclear cells, collected in the first trimester of pregnancy. Every receptor here comes from a female donor in good health, enrolled as a control in a pregnancy study.

V and J are TRBV7-2 and TRBJ1-4, with D unclear. V was shortened by 1 base and J by 0 bases, with 6 bases between the two germline ends. There are 15 residues in the CDR3. Per germline, CDR1 SGHTA and CDR2 FQGNSA. CDR3 in amino acids: CASSLDIATNEKLFF. The CDR3 nucleotides are TGTGCCAGCAGCTTAGATATAGCAACTAATGAAAAACTGTTTTTT. Drawing the rest from reference TRBV7-2 and TRBJ1-4, the complete variable domain is GAGVSQSPSNKVTEKGKDVELRCDPISGHTALYWYRQSLGQGLEFLIYFQGNSAPDKSGLPSDRFSAERTGGSVSTLTIQRTQQEDSAVYLCASSLDIATNEKLFFGSGTQLSVL.

The rearrangement joins TRBV7-2 to TRBJ1-4, with 8 bases fitting TRBD1. V was pared by 6 bases and J by 10 bases, with 10 bases of the junction left unmatched. This CDR3 has 14 residues. The V gene's germline CDR1 is SGHTA and CDR2 FQGNSA. The CDR3 spells CASRSGQVLLKLFF. The CDR3 DNA is TGTGCCAGCAGGTCGGGACAGGTTCTGCTAAAACTGTTTTTT.

This sequence joins TRBV19 and TRBJ1-1; D gene unclear. The CDR3 runs to 16 residues. Germline CDR1 LNHDA, CDR2 SQIVND (reference sequence). Trimming stripped 3 bases from V and 1 base from J, with 15 bases between. The CDR3 nucleotides are TGTGCCAGTAGTATCTTTCCCGCAGGTTCGAACACTGAAGCTTTCTTT. Translated, it gives CASSIFPAGSNTEAFF.

This clone is a singleton in its sample. The chain links TRBV10-1 to TRBJ1-2; perhaps TRBD1 as D (6 bases). The CDR3 contains 12 residues. V shed 6 bases and J shed 1 base, with 6 bases lying between them. Germline CDR1 is WNHNN and CDR2 is SYGVQD (reference sequence). CDR3 nucleotides: TGCGCCAGCAGGACAGGTAACTATGGCTACACCTTC. Its translation is CASRTGNYGYTF.

Of note for this clone: A read error may produce the germline difference seen at one junction end. This chain links TRBV11-2 with TRBJ1-5; D is possibly TRBD1 (5 bases). This CDR3 contains 14 residues. Germline V gives CDR1 SGHAT, CDR2 FQNNGV. Here the CDR3 reads CASSVDSVNQPQHF. DNA for the CDR3: TGTGCCAGCAGCGTAGACAGTGTCAATCAGCCCCAGCATTTT. Looking up the rest from reference TRBV11-2 and TRBJ1-5 gives the full variable domain: EAGVAQSPRYKIIEKRQSVAFWCNPISGHATLYWYQQILGQGPKLLIQFQNNGVVDDSQLPKDRFSAERLKGVDSTLKIQPAKLEDSAVYLCASSVDSVNQPQHFGDGTRLSIL.

V and J are TRBV7-9 and TRBJ1-1, with 7 bases identical to TRBD1. CDR3 length: 14 amino acids. The germline V gene encodes CDR1 SEHNR and CDR2 FQNEAQ (reference sequence). The J segment lost 1 base and the V segment lost 6 bases, leaving 5 bases of the junction unmatched. CDR3: CASSLQGSNTEAFF. The CDR3 DNA reads as TGTGCCAGCAGTCTACAGGGGTCGAACACTGAAGCTTTCTTT. Combining the CDR3 with reference TRBV7-9 and TRBJ1-1 gives the whole variable domain DTGVSQNPRHKITKRGQNVTFRCDPISEHNRLYWYRQTLGQGPEFLTYFQNEAQLEKSRLLSDRFSAERPKGSFSTLEIQRTEQGDSAMYLCASSLQGSNTEAFFGQGTRLTVV.

Worth noting for this clone: At one of its ends the junction is not consistent with the germline gene, which may arise from a read error. The rearrangement uses TRBV6-1 and TRBJ2-7, with D possibly being TRBD2 (6 bases). The germline V gene encodes CDR1 MNHNS and CDR2 SASEGT. The CDR3 loop spans 14 amino acids. CDR3 sequence (DNA): TGTGCCAGCAGTGAAGGATCGGCGGGGTACGGGCAGTACTTC. Translated, it gives CASSEGSAGYGQYF.

This clone was seen a single time. V and J are TRBV6-5 and TRBJ1-2; TRBD1 agrees at 7 bases. The germline V gene has CDR1 MNHEY and CDR2 SVGAGI. With 7 bases clipped from V and 6 bases from J, the junction kept 8 bases outside the gene matches. The CDR3 contains 13 residues. The CDR3: CASKERGRDGYTF. The CDR3 DNA sequence: TGTGCCAGCAAGGAAAGGGGGCGGGATGGCTACACCTTC.

This clone has only one observation. This CDR3 is CASSSMTGLYEQYF. CDR3 sequence (DNA): TGTGCCAGCAGCAGTATGACAGGCCTCTACGAGCAGTACTTC. The gene calls are TRBV7-2 and TRBJ2-7, with D perhaps matching TRBD1 (6 bases). The V end was cut by 5 bases, the J end by 3 bases, with 14 bases between. Looked up from germline, CDR1 is SGHTA and CDR2 is FQGNSA. This CDR3 has 14 residues.

On this clone: The missing conserved phenylalanine or tryptophan at the end of this CDR3 makes a read error likely. The DNA is omitted, as the CDR3 cannot be located on it reliably, and the CDR3 follows TCRdb's listing. CDR3 protein: CASSLAGSSGESV. The V gene is TRBV5-4, the J gene TRBJ2-3; no DNA check was done on the table's D call, TRBD2. 13 amino acids form the CDR3, both terminal residues included. Germline V gene data show CDR1 as SGHNT and CDR2 as YYREEE (reference sequence).

The rearrangement links TRBV6-1 to TRBJ2-1; 12 bases are a match to TRBD1. Germline loops: CDR1 MNHNS, CDR2 SASEGT. CDR3 length: 15 residues. V shed 0 bases, J shed 10 bases, and the junction held 4 bases outside the gene matches. The CDR3 loop is CASSEAGDRGREQFF. The CDR3 nucleotides read TGTGCCAGCAGTGAAGCGGGGGACAGGGGGCGCGAGCAGTTCTTC.

This clone was seen just once. J is TRBJ2-2 and V is TRBV5-1; TRBD2 aligns across 10 bases. The V gene's germline CDR1 is SGHRS and CDR2 YFSETQ. V lost 3 bases, J lost 3 bases, and 8 bases stayed unmatched. There are 17 residues in the CDR3. DNA for the CDR3: TGCGCCAGCAGCTCCTCGCTAGCGGGAGTAGACACCGGGGAGCTGTTTTTT. Translated, it gives CASSSSLAGVDTGELFF. The complete variable domain, with remaining parts taken from reference TRBV5-1 and TRBJ2-2, reads KAGVTQTPRYLIKTRGQQVTLSCSPISGHRSVSWYQQTPGQGLQFLFEYFSETQRNKGNFPGRFSGRQFSNSRSEMNVSTLELGDSALYLCASSSSLAGVDTGELFFGEGSRLTVL.

V and J are TRBV6-5 and TRBJ2-7, with 13 bases aligning to TRBD2. There are 16 residues in the CDR3. V lost 4 bases and J lost 0; bases outside the gene matches: 3. Germline V gene sequence: CDR1 MNHEY, CDR2 SVGAGI. CDR3: CASSSGTSGASYEQYF. DNA of the CDR3: TGTGCCAGCAGTTCTGGGACTAGCGGGGCCTCCTACGAGCAGTACTTC.

The J gene is TRBJ1-1, the V gene TRBV5-1, with 8 bases matching TRBD1. Germline values: CDR1 SGHRS, CDR2 YFSETQ. V shed 7 bases and J 0 bases; nucleotides not matched to a gene: 11. CDR3 size: 16 residues. The CDR3: CASHHGDRNLNTEAFF. Written as DNA, the CDR3 is TGCGCCAGCCACCATGGGGACAGGAACTTGAACACTGAAGCTTTCTTT. The full variable domain, with the rest looked up from reference TRBV5-1 and TRBJ1-1, is KAGVTQTPRYLIKTRGQQVTLSCSPISGHRSVSWYQQTPGQGLQFLFEYFSETQRNKGNFPGRFSGRQFSNSRSEMNVSTLELGDSALYLCASHHGDRNLNTEAFFGQGTRLTVV.

J is TRBJ2-2 and V is TRBV10-2, with D tentatively TRBD2 (5 bases). The V and J ends lost 7 bases and 3 bases respectively, with 12 bases between them. The CDR3 is 14 amino acids. CDR1 and CDR2 (germline): WSHSY, SAAADI. The DNA for the CDR3 is TGCGCCAGCACAGAGCGGACTGACACCGGGGAGCTGTTTTTT. This encodes CASTERTDTGELFF.

The J gene is TRBJ1-5, the V gene TRBV7-2; 9 bases map to TRBD1. The germline V gene has CDR1 SGHTA and CDR2 FQGNSA. The CDR3 contains 15 residues. Trimming took 2 bases from V and 4 from J; bases not matched to a gene: 3. CDR3 sequence (DNA): TGTGCCAGCAGCTTAACACAGGGGGCAAATCAGCCCCAGCATTTT. This codes for CASSLTQGANQPQHF.

V and J are TRBV7-8 and TRBJ2-1, with 10 bases matching TRBD2. Germline lookup yields CDR1 SGHVS and CDR2 FQNEAQ. J was trimmed by 4 bases and V by 1 base; bases with no gene match: 1. The CDR3 totals 15 residues. In DNA form, the CDR3 reads TGTGCCAGCAGCTTAGAGCGGGGGGGATACAATGAGCAGTTCTTC. As protein: CASSLERGGYNEQFF. The complete variable domain, with remaining parts taken from reference TRBV7-8 and TRBJ2-1, reads GAGVSQSPRYKVAKRGQDVALRCDPISGHVSLFWYQQALGQGPEFLTYFQNEAQLDKSGLPSDRFFAERPEGSVSTLKIQRTQQEDSAVYLCASSLERGGYNEQFFGPGTRLTVL.

V gene TRBV29-1 combines with J gene TRBJ1-6; maybe TRBD1 (5 bases). CDR1 and CDR2 from the germline V gene are SQVTM and ANQGSEA. Trimming removed 6 bases from V and 7 bases from J, with 13 bases in between. CDR3 size: 13 residues. CDR3 sequence: CSVLWGVNSPLHF. The CDR3 DNA reads TGCAGCGTCCTCTGGGGGGTAAATTCACCCCTCCACTTT.

The chain is built from TRBV10-3 and TRBJ2-1, with 7 nucleotides matching TRBD2. The CDR3 has 13 amino acids. From germline, CDR1 is ENHRY and CDR2 SYGVKD. V trimming: 4 bases; J trimming: 9 bases; junction bases outside the gene matches: 6. CDR3 coding DNA: TGTGCCATCAGTGGCGGGAGTGAAGGTGAGCAGTTCTTC. It is translated as CAISGGSEGEQFF.

This chain joins TRBV28 and TRBJ2-7; D uncertain. Germline V lookup: CDR1 MDHEN, CDR2 SYDVKM. CDR3 length: 12 residues. V dropped 3 bases and J dropped 3 bases, with 6 bases sitting between them. The chain's CDR3 is CASSFPFYEQYF. In DNA, the CDR3 is TGTGCCAGCAGTTTCCCCTTCTACGAGCAGTACTTC.

V gene TRBV4-1 combines with J gene TRBJ1-2, with TRBD1 matching over 7 bases. There are 14 residues in the CDR3. CDR1 is MGHRA and CDR2 is YSYEKL in the germline V gene. V shed 3 bases and J 7 bases; nucleotides not matched to a gene: 8. The CDR3 loop reads CASSHEGDRAGYTF. The CDR3 nucleotides read TGCGCCAGCAGCCATGAAGGAGACAGGGCTGGCTACACCTTC.

This sequence joins TRBV27 and TRBJ1-1; TRBD1 might be the D (5 bases). Germline CDR1 reads MNHEY; CDR2 reads SMNVEV (reference sequence). CDR3 size: 16 residues. V was clipped by 3 bases and J by 4 bases, with 18 bases between them. CDR3 nucleotides: TGTGCCAGCAGTTTTTCATCGAAGGGGCGAGGCACTGAAGCTTTCTTT. This encodes CASSFSSKGRGTEAFF.

This clone occurred once. V gene TRBV4-3 combines with J gene TRBJ2-5; 8 bases line up with TRBD2. Germline V gene lookup returns CDR1 LGHNA and CDR2 YSLEER. With 2 bases clipped from V and 5 bases from J, the junction kept 7 bases outside the gene matches. This CDR3 has 15 residues. The CDR3 loop reads CASSQSPGGRETQYF. The CDR3 DNA is TGCGCCAGCAGCCAAAGTCCGGGGGGGAGGGAGACCCAGTACTTC.

V usage is TRBV30 and J usage is TRBJ1-3; the D is unclear. Germline V gene sequence: CDR1 GTSNPN, CDR2 SVGIG (reference sequence). CDR3 length equals 16 residues. Trimming cost V 5 bases and J 1 base, with 18 bases left between them. The CDR3 nucleotides are TGTGCCTGGCTTAGCGACGGTGCCTATTCTGGAAACACCATATATTTT. Translating gives CAWLSDGAYSGNTIYF.

The chain joins TRBV6-5 to TRBJ1-2; perhaps TRBD1 as D (6 bases). The germline V and J ends were trimmed by 9 bases and 4 bases, with 15 bases remaining between them. This CDR3 is built from 13 residues. The germline CDR1 and CDR2 sequences are MNHEY and SVGAGI. CDR3 sequence reads: CASRQENRYGYTF. CDR3 nucleotides: TGTGCCAGTAGACAGGAGAACCGCTATGGCTACACCTTC.

This chain connects TRBV15 to TRBJ2-1, with D possibly being TRBD1 (5 bases). The CDR3 extends over 16 amino acids. The ends were cut back, 0 bases at V and 2 bases at J, with 11 bases in the middle. The germline CDR1 and CDR2 sequences are LNHNV and YYDKDF (reference sequence). CDR3 region: CATSRDQGTAYNEQFF. In nucleotides, the CDR3 is TGTGCCACCAGCAGAGATCAGGGAACCGCCTACAATGAGCAGTTCTTC.

The rearrangement joins TRBV5-4 to TRBJ2-3; D may be TRBD2 (5 bases). Germline CDR1 and CDR2: SGHNT and YYREEE (reference sequence). V lost 0 bases and J 1 base, leaving 12 bases between the germline ends. The CDR3 runs 16 residues. The CDR3: CASSLARAQGTDTQYF. The DNA for the CDR3 is TGTGCCAGCAGCTTGGCGCGGGCCCAGGGCACAGATACGCAGTATTTT.

The J gene is TRBJ2-7, the V gene TRBV19; 7 bases match TRBD1. CDR1 LNHDA and CDR2 SQIVND come from the germline V gene (reference sequence). V lost 4 bases, J lost 6 bases, and 15 bases stayed unmatched. The CDR3 length is 16 residues. The CDR3 loop is CASSTNRQGWGREQYF. In DNA, the CDR3 is TGTGCCAGTAGTACAAACCGACAGGGTTGGGGTCGCGAGCAGTACTTC.